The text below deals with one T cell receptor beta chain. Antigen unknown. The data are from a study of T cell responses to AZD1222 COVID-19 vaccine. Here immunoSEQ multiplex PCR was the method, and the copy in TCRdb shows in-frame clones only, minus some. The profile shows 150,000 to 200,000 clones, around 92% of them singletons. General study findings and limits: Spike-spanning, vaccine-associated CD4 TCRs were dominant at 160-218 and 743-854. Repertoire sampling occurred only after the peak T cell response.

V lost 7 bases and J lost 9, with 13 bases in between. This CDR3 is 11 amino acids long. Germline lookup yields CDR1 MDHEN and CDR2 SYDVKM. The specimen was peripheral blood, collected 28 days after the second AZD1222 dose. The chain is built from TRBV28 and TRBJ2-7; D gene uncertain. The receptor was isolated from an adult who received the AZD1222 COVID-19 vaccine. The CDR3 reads CASTAAVMQYF. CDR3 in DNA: TGTGCCAGCACCGCCGCTGTGATGCAGTACTTC.